This T cell receptor beta chain was recovered during a study of response to subunit inactivated influenza vaccine listed by TCRdb under 2018. Turning to the overall study: Deep quantitative T cell receptor repertoire profiling was used in the study to track responses to a trivalent subunit inactivated influenza vaccine. Broader findings and caveats from the paper: According to the authors, only a limited number of new T cells may be recruited by each seasonal influenza vaccination.

The library was produced with RT-PCR. Data came from an Illumina HiSeq 2500. TCRdb handled the public reads itself, with Q25 trimming in fastp and clone calling in MiXCR, and kept productive beta chains. Entries that share a CDR3 protein sequence are merged under the most common genes and DNA. The sample includes a few hundred thousand distinct CDR3 sequences, with around 15% observed a single time. 11% of the sample comes from the top ten. This clonotype was observed a handful of times. This clone's antigen is unknown. Nothing much larger sits one base from this clone, and base qualities are not available. The germline V gene provides CDR1 SQVTM and CDR2 ANQGSEA. V loses 6 bases at its end and J loses 6 bases; junction bases beyond the gene matches: 6. The CDR3 runs 14 amino acids, cysteine and phenylalanine included. The entry retains the CDR3 DNA only, 42 bases that are in frame from base 1.

The V and J segments used are TRBV29-1 and TRBJ2-1; TRBD2 lines up with 12 middle nucleotides. Material: PBMCs from blood, obtained 12 days after vaccination. This clonotype originated in a man aged 50 to 60 who received an inactivated influenza vaccine. Donor details come from another sample of the same person, matched by shared clones. The sequenced DNA is TGCAGCGTGGCGTCTAGCGGGGGGGGCAATGAGCAGTTCTTC. Translated, this is CSVASSGGGNEQFF.